Reported below is one T cell receptor (beta chain). Its antigen is not known. Germline V gene lookup returns CDR1 MNHEY and CDR2 SVGAGI. Trimming shortened V by 5 bases and J by 3 bases, and 13 bases separated the two germline ends. The CDR3 consists of 14 residues. Data came from immunoSEQ multiplex PCR; TCRdb stores just in-frame clones and leaves some out. Of about 2.4 million clones in the sample, roughly 93% were seen once. This specimen comes from a study of shared clonotypes between healthy human individuals. Study summary: Each donor had three CD4 naive, three CD4 memory, two CD8 naive and one CD8 memory plate. General study findings and limits: The sharing of 4% to 5.5% of naive CD4 clonotypes was seen across a handful of donors.

The sequenced sample consisted of naive CD4+ T cells from PBMCs. Specified subset: CD45RA+ positively selected. The source of this sequence is a man younger than 30 in good health. Some clones in this sample may be carry-over from other donors' samples. The chain uses TRBV6-5 and TRBJ1-2; the D is unclear. DNA of the CDR3: TGTGCCAGCAGTACCCCGCGGGGTGACTATGGCTACACCTTC. Translating it yields CASSTPRGDYGYTF.